This T cell receptor beta chain was sequenced during a study of blood T cell repertoires in COVID-19. Study information: The United States, Italy and Spain supplied acute and convalescent COVID-19 samples.

Everyone who took part was roughly 18 to 89 years old, and they came from about two dozen US areas. Donors of Cohort 3 who recovered were those that had two negative PCRs, clearance, or symptom resolution. Source study methods: Scientists estimated how many nucleated cells there were by amplifying reference gene primers. Sequenced by immunoSEQ multiplex PCR; TCRdb stores in-frame clones only, minus some. From that table come the V and J calls and clone size; the DNA was used to work out D and trimming. This table has about 280,000 clones, roughly 85% appearing once. Germline assignment: CDR1 SEHNR and CDR2 FQNEAQ (reference sequence). CDR3 size: 16 residues. V was trimmed by 5 bases and J by 1 base, leaving 14 bases between them.

The sample comprised PBMCs or T cells enriched from blood (not recorded which). This sequence joins TRBV7-9 and TRBJ2-2; D is possibly TRBD2 (6 bases). The sequence came from a woman aged 45 to 65 who had recovered from COVID-19. The CDR3 region has the DNA TGTGCCAGCAGCCAGGCCCCTAGCGAGAACACCGGGGAGCTGTTTTTT. Its translation is CASSQAPSENTGELFF.